These 11 T cell receptor beta chains were sequenced from one sample in a study of identical twins. TCRdb ran MiXCR on the 5' RACE reads and lists one entry per CDR3 protein. The sample has about 240,000 distinct CDR3 sequences; more than 9.5% are singletons. These same records also appear under a second study, on yellow fever vaccine responses in identical twins.

The sample taken for sequencing was memory (CD45RO+) T cells sorted from blood. Receptors originate from a woman younger than 35 in good health.

The chain links TRBV12-3 or TRBV12-4 to TRBJ1-4; D ambiguous. The CDR3 has 11 amino acids. Between the trimmed V and J ends, which lost 6 bases and 4 bases, there was a span of 3 bases. The DNA for the CDR3 is TGTGCCAGCAGCAGTAATGAAAAACTGTTTTTT. Translation: CASSSNEKLFF.

This chain links TRBV7-2 with TRBJ2-7, with a weak D call TRBD1 (6 bases). Germline assignment: CDR1 SGHTA and CDR2 FQGNSA. The CDR3 extends over 12 amino acids. V lost 10 bases and J lost 5, with 15 bases in between. CDR3 nucleotides: TGTGCCAACTCCAGGGGTGTCGACGAGCAGTACTTC. Translating gives CANSRGVDEQYF.

In this sample, this clonotype turned up a few times. The chain has TRBV28 and TRBJ2-7; possibly TRBD1 for D (5 bases). This CDR3 is 15 amino acids long. The V and J ends lost 2 bases and 2 bases respectively, with 13 bases between them. Germline lookup yields CDR1 MDHEN and CDR2 SYDVKM. The CDR3 region is CASSLRGRKAYEQYF. CDR3 DNA: TGTGCCAGCAGTTTAAGGGGCCGGAAGGCCTACGAGCAGTACTTC.

The gene calls are TRBV3-1 and TRBJ2-5; D is ambiguous. V lost 6 bases to trimming and J lost 4 bases, with 9 bases between them. The CDR3 totals 12 residues. Looked up from germline, CDR1 is LGHDT and CDR2 is YNNKEL (reference sequence). DNA of the CDR3: TGTGCCAGCAGGAGCAAAGGAGAGACCCAGTACTTC. Translating gives CASRSKGETQYF.

This clonotype has a single count. This rearrangement joins TRBV7-3 to TRBJ2-6; D ambiguous. The length of the CDR3 is 15 residues. V was shortened by 5 bases and J by 1 base, with 9 bases between the two germline ends. CDR1 and CDR2 (germline): SGHTA, FQGTGA. The CDR3 nucleotides are TGTGCCAGCAGCGCAACCGCTTCTGGGGCCAACGTCCTGACTTTC. Protein: CASSATASGANVLTF. The full variable domain, its missing parts supplied by reference TRBV7-3 and TRBJ2-6, is GAGVSQTPSNKVTEKGKYVELRCDPISGHTALYWYRQSLGQGPEFLIYFQGTGAADDSGLPNDRFFAVRPEGSVSTLKIQRTERGDSAVYLCASSATASGANVLTFGAGSRLTVL.

The chain is built from TRBV20-1 and TRBJ2-3, with D possibly being TRBD1 (6 bases). From germline, CDR1 is DFQATT and CDR2 SNEGSKA (reference sequence). Trimming removed 3 bases from V and 4 bases from J, with 11 bases in between. This CDR3 has 13 residues. The CDR3 sequence: CSASNRVPDTQYF. As DNA, the CDR3 is TGCAGTGCTAGCAACAGGGTTCCAGATACGCAGTATTTT.

V and J are TRBV19 and TRBJ1-6, with 8 bases fitting TRBD1. The CDR3 is 15 amino acids. Germline V gives CDR1 LNHDA, CDR2 SQIVND (reference sequence). J gave up 8 bases and V 5 bases, and 8 bases lay outside the gene matches. The CDR3 bases are TGTGCCAGTAGTCCTCGACAGGGGAGGCATTCACCCCTCCACTTT. The encoded protein is CASSPRQGRHSPLHF.

About this clonotype itself: The junction shows a germline mismatch at one end, possibly a read error. This sequence joins TRBV20-1 and TRBJ2-5; D is undetermined. This CDR3 spans 12 amino acids. The germline V gene encodes CDR1 DFQATT and CDR2 SNEGSKA (reference sequence). In DNA, the CDR3 is TGCAGTGCCATCGGCAACCAAGAGAGCCAGTACTTC. Protein: CSAIGNQESQYF.

The sample holds a few counts of this clonotype. This chain uses TRBV7-9 with TRBJ2-1; D gene unclear. V lost 2 bases to trimming and J lost 5 bases, with 7 bases between them. The CDR3 is 13 amino acids. The germline V gene has CDR1 SEHNR and CDR2 FQNEAQ (reference sequence). In nucleotides, the CDR3 is TGTGCCAGCAGCTTAATCCAAAACAATGAGCAGTTCTTC. As protein: CASSLIQNNEQFF.

This clonotype turned up a few times. The chain has TRBV7-7 and TRBJ1-2; TRBD1 matches at 10 bases. CDR3 size: 17 residues. Germline CDR1 is SSHAT and CDR2 is FNYEAQ (reference sequence). V lost 2 bases to trimming and J lost 2 bases; unmatched junction nucleotides: 8. CDR3 residues: CASSLSGPGQGNYGYTF. The CDR3 region has the DNA TGTGCCAGCAGCTTATCGGGACCGGGACAGGGGAACTATGGCTACACCTTC.

V is TRBV5-1 and J is TRBJ2-3; 9 positions match TRBD2. The CDR3 covers 16 residues. V gave up 4 bases and J gave up 3 bases; unmatched junction bases: 9. Germline CDR1 and CDR2: SGHRS and YFSETQ. The DNA for the CDR3 is TGCGCCAGCAGCCTACAACGCGGGGGGGGAACAGATACGCAGTATTTT. Protein sequence: CASSLQRGGGTDTQYF.